Listed below are T cell receptor beta chains from one sample, sequenced in a study of blood T cell repertoires in COVID-19. The repertoire was sequenced with immunoSEQ multiplex PCR; TCRdb's copy has only in-frame clones and lacks some. The table has more than 250,000 clones, roughly 90% seen once. Sequenced material: PBMCs or T cells enriched from blood (not recorded which). Receptors were obtained from a woman aged 25 to 45 who had recovered from COVID-19. CDR3s include the opening cysteine and the closing phenylalanine or tryptophan. The D gene is left open where the match is weak. A clone size is listed for some rows: how often the clone was seen (once, few, many), or a class if it is expanded.

TRBV5-1	TRBD1	NA	TRBJ1-6	TGCGCCAGCAGCTCGGGACAGCTGAATTCACCCCTCCACTTT	CASSSGQLNSPLHF
TRBV20-1	NA	NA	TRBJ2-7	TGCAGTGCCAGACAGGATCTGGAGCAGTACTTC	CSARQDLEQYF
TRBV5-8	NA	once	TRBJ1-3	TGTGCCAGCAGCTCGGTCGGGGTGGTGGGAAACACCATATATTTT	CASSSVGVVGNTIYF
TRBV7-9	NA	NA	TRBJ2-1	TGTGCCAGCAGCTTTTTATCCCCGGGCTCCTACAATGAGCAGTTCTTC	CASSFLSPGSYNEQFF
TRBV7-9	NA	NA	TRBJ1-6	TGTGCCAGCAGCCCCCAACAGAATTCACCCCTCCACTTT	CASSPQQNSPLHF
TRBV5-5	NA	NA	TRBJ2-7	TGTGCCAGCAGCCCCACGCAGGGGTCGGTCACCTACGAGCAGTACTTC	CASSPTQGSVTYEQYF
TRBV18	NA	NA	TRBJ1-5	TGTGCCAGCTCACCCGAGCCGAATCAGCCCCAGCATTTT	CASSPEPNQPQHF
TRBV9	TRBD2	many	TRBJ2-1	TGTGCCAGCAGTATTGGAGCGGGGGGCCTCAATGAGCAGTTCTTC	CASSIGAGGLNEQFF
TRBV19	TRBD1	NA	TRBJ1-6	TGTGCCAGTAAACAGGGGCTTTATAATTCACCCCTCCACTTT	CASKQGLYNSPLHF
TRBV20-1	NA	NA	TRBJ2-4	TGCAGTGCTAGTCAGTCCAGGGTCGGAAACATTCAGTACTTC	CSASQSRVGNIQYF
TRBV19	NA	NA	TRBJ2-1	TGTGCCAGTAGTATCGGGAGCAATGAGCAGTTCTTC	CASSIGSNEQFF
TRBV14	TRBD1	once	TRBJ1-2	TGTGCCAGCAGCCGGGGACAGGGACGGCATGGCTACACCTTC	CASSRGQGRHGYTF
TRBV2	TRBD1	NA	TRBJ2-7	TGTGCCAGCGACGACCCGGGACAGGGCTCCTACGAGCAGTACTTC	CASDDPGQGSYEQYF
TRBV28	NA	NA	TRBJ1-2	TGTGCCAGCAGTTTTGAAGTTCGGGGCTACACCTTC	CASSFEVRGYTF
TRBV7-2	TRBD1	NA	TRBJ1-4	TGTGCCAGCAGCTTAGGGGACAGGGAGAGCGAAAAACTGTTTTTT	CASSLGDRESEKLFF
TRBV6-6	NA	NA	TRBJ1-1	TGTGCCAGCACCGTACGGGAGGGTTACACTGAAGCTTTCTTT	CASTVREGYTEAFF
TRBV7-3	TRBD2	NA	TRBJ2-1	TGTGCCAGCAGCCAGGTCGGGACTAGCGTGAACAATGAGCAGTTCTTC	CASSQVGTSVNNEQFF
TRBV4-1	NA	NA	TRBJ1-5	TGCGCCAGCAGCCAAGAATGGACTGTGGGTCAGCCCCAGCATTTT	CASSQEWTVGQPQHF
TRBV28	NA	NA	TRBJ1-2	TGTGCCAGCAAGGGGGACGGCGCTAACTATGGCTACACCTTC	CASKGDGANYGYTF
TRBV4-2	NA	NA	TRBJ1-6	TGTGCCAGCAGCCAGGGGCGGGACTCACCCCTCCACTTT	CASSQGRDSPLHF
TRBV28	NA	NA	TRBJ1-5	TGTGCCAGCAGGCCGCGCGCGTTCAGGGGTGATCAGCCCCAGCATTTT	CASRPRAFRGDQPQHF
TRBV4-1	NA	NA	TRBJ1-2	TGCGCCAGCAGCCAAGAAGAGACAGGTACCTATGGCTACACCTTC	CASSQEETGTYGYTF
TRBV2	NA	NA	TRBJ2-5	TGTGCCAGCAGACTTAGTATCCAAGAGACCCAGTACTTC	CASRLSIQETQYF
TRBV28	NA	NA	TRBJ2-7	TGTGCCAGCAGCCCAGGACACGTCCCCTACGAGCAGTACTTC	CASSPGHVPYEQYF
TRBV27	NA	NA	TRBJ1-1	TGTGCCAGCAGTTTATCAGCCCTCACTGAAGCTTTCTTT	CASSLSALTEAFF
TRBV2	TRBD2	NA	TRBJ2-1	TGTGCCAGCAGTATTAGCGGACTAGCTACCAATGAGCAGTTCTTC	CASSISGLATNEQFF
TRBV4-3	TRBD1	NA	TRBJ1-3	TGCGCCAGCAGTCCCGGGACAGATCCTGGAAACACCATATATTTT	CASSPGTDPGNTIYF
TRBV4-3	TRBD1	NA	TRBJ2-4	TGCGCCAGCAGCCAAAGGCTGTCAGGGGGAGCCAAAAACATTCAGTACTTC	CASSQRLSGGAKNIQYF
TRBV19	TRBD1	NA	TRBJ1-5	TGTGCCAGAGACAGGGAGGGCAATCAGCCCCAGCATTTT	CARDREGNQPQHF
TRBV28	NA	NA	TRBJ2-7	TGTGCCAGCAGCCTGAATCTGGTCAGCGTTTACTTC	CASSLNLVSVYF
TRBV19	NA	NA	TRBJ1-2	TGTGCCAGTAGTATCCCCTCATTGGGCAGGGACTACTATGGCTACACCTTC	CASSIPSLGRDYYGYTF
TRBV6-5	NA	NA	TRBJ1-2	TGTGCCAGCAGAGACAGAACAGGGTTGCGTGGCTACACCTTC	CASRDRTGLRGYTF
TRBV5-1	TRBD1	NA	TRBJ1-2	TGCGCCAGCAGCTTGGGACAGGGGAGGATCTATGGCTACACCTTC	CASSLGQGRIYGYTF
TRBV5-6	TRBD1	NA	TRBJ2-5	TGTGCCAGCAGCCGGGACAGGGTGGCGACCCAGTACTTC	CASSRDRVATQYF
TRBV9	TRBD1	NA	TRBJ1-2	TGTGCCAGCAGCCGCGAACCGGGACAGAGCTATGGCTACACCTTC	CASSREPGQSYGYTF
TRBV6-1	TRBD1	once	TRBJ1-3	TGTGCCAGCAGTGAAATTGGGGACAGCGTCTCTGGAAACACCATATATTTT	CASSEIGDSVSGNTIYF
TRBV7-9	NA	NA	TRBJ1-2	TGTGCCAGCGGGCCAGGCCATGACTATGGCTACACCTTC	CASGPGHDYGYTF
TRBV11-2	NA	NA	TRBJ2-7	TGTGCCAGCAGCCCCAGAGTCCTAGCGACCGAGCAGTACTTC	CASSPRVLATEQYF
TRBV3-1/TRBV3-2	NA	NA	TRBJ1-2	TGTGCCAGCAGCCAATCCGGAGGCTACAGGGCCGTCCGTGGCTACACCTTC	CASSQSGGYRAVRGYTF
TRBV28	NA	NA	TRBJ1-4	TGTGCCAGCAGTTTAGGGGGGGCTAATGAAAAACTGTTTTTT	CASSLGGANEKLFF
TRBV4-1	NA	NA	TRBJ1-3	TGCGCCAGCAGCCAAGTTCTCGGACTTCCAAACACCATATATTTT	CASSQVLGLPNTIYF
TRBV6-5	NA	once	TRBJ1-4	TGTGCCTGCTATGCAACTAATGAAAAACTGTTTTTT	CACYATNEKLFF
TRBV18	NA	few	TRBJ2-5	TGTGCCAGCTCCCCTCAGTCCAGGGAGACCCAGTACTTC	CASSPQSRETQYF
TRBV4-1	TRBD1	NA	TRBJ1-2	TGCGCCAGCAAACAAACAGGGGACGCAAACCCGTCCTATGGCTACACCTTC	CASKQTGDANPSYGYTF
TRBV5-4	TRBD1	NA	TRBJ2-7	TGTGCCAGCAGCTTGGGACAGGGCGAAAACGAGCAGTACTTC	CASSLGQGENEQYF
TRBV4-1	TRBD2	NA	TRBJ2-5	TGCGCCAGCAGCCAACCCACTAGCGGGCAAGAGACCCAGTACTTC	CASSQPTSGQETQYF
TRBV7-8	TRBD1	NA	TRBJ1-2	TGTGCCAGCAGCCGGGGGACAGGGGATGGCTACACCTTC	CASSRGTGDGYTF
TRBV28	NA	NA	TRBJ1-1	TGTGCCAGCAGTGAACACACAGGGAACACTGAAGCTTTCTTT	CASSEHTGNTEAFF
TRBV4-2	TRBD1	NA	TRBJ1-4	TGTGCCAGCAGACCCCGACAGGGGATTAATGAAAAACTGTTTTTT	CASRPRQGINEKLFF
TRBV5-6	TRBD1	once	TRBJ2-7	TGTGCCAGCAGCTTGGGACAGGGGCACTACGAGCAGTACTTC	CASSLGQGHYEQYF
TRBV6-6	NA	NA	TRBJ1-1	TGTGCCAGCAGTTACCTAGAGAACACTGAAGCTTTCTTT	CASSYLENTEAFF
TRBV27	NA	NA	TRBJ1-1	TGTGCCAGCAGTTTTGGGGGCGGCACTGAAGCTTTCTTT	CASSFGGGTEAFF
TRBV28	NA	NA	TRBJ1-1	TGTGCCAGCAGTGGCGGGGGCGCGGGGGACACTGAAGCTTTCTTT	CASSGGGAGDTEAFF
TRBV15	NA	NA	TRBJ2-5	TGTGCCACCAGCAGAGATTTAAATCAAGAGACCCAGTACTTC	CATSRDLNQETQYF
TRBV11-2	NA	NA	TRBJ2-1	TGTGCCAGCAGCCCCTCCGGGACTTCCCATGAGCAGTTCTTC	CASSPSGTSHEQFF
TRBV18	TRBD1	NA	TRBJ2-3	TGTGCCAGCTCACAAACAGGGGCGAGCACAGATACGCAGTATTTT	CASSQTGASTDTQYF